These T cell receptor beta chains were read from a single sample in a study of CD8 T cells in Susac syndrome. TCRdb independently ran MiXCR on the immunoSEQ multiplex PCR reads; one entry per CDR3 protein. The data contain about 170,000 distinct CDR3 sequences, about 96% of them singletons. The specimen sequenced was CD4+ T cells from PBMCs. The origin of the receptors is a human donor with Susac syndrome. The CDR3 runs from the conserved cysteine through the conserved F or W. A D gene is named only where the DNA matches it firmly. Size values are once, few and many counts, or a class for expanded clones, and some rows have none.

CDR3aa,CDR3nt,abundance,v_gene,d_gene,j_gene
CASSPWRQGYGYTF,TGCGCCAGCAGCCCATGGAGACAGGGCTATGGCTACACCTTC,NA,TRBV4-3,TRBD1,TRBJ1-2
CASSATWGLYNEQFF,TGTGCCAGTAGTGCTACCTGGGGCCTCTACAATGAGCAGTTCTTC,NA,TRBV19,NA,TRBJ2-1
CASSSNRDTQYF,TGTGCCAGCAGCTCGAACAGGGATACGCAGTATTTT,NA,TRBV13,NA,TRBJ2-3
CSVSRGTGIGAGELFF,TGCAGCGTCTCTCGCGGGACAGGGATTGGCGCCGGGGAGCTGTTTTTT,once,TRBV29-1,TRBD1,TRBJ2-2
CSASSGAANTQYF,TGCAGTGCGTCTAGCGGGGCAGCCAATACGCAGTATTTT,NA,TRBV20-1,TRBD2,TRBJ2-3
CASRLGLGISNQPQHF,TGTGCCAGCAGACTCGGCCTGGGCATAAGCAATCAGCCCCAGCATTTT,NA,TRBV12-3/TRBV12-4,NA,TRBJ1-5
CASNPDGDSTDTQYF,TGCGCCAGCAACCCCGATGGGGACAGCACAGATACGCAGTATTTT,once,TRBV5-1,NA,TRBJ2-3
CSVETAGTSGLDTQYF,TGCAGCGTTGAAACGGCCGGGACTAGCGGTTTAGATACGCAGTATTTT,NA,TRBV29-1,TRBD2,TRBJ2-3
CASSPSFASTEQFF,TGTGCCAGCAGCCCCAGCTTTGCCTCCACTGAGCAGTTCTTC,NA,TRBV6-5,NA,TRBJ2-1
CASSERAGFAGTQYF,TGTGCCAGCAGTGAAAGGGCAGGGTTCGCCGGGACCCAGTACTTC,NA,TRBV6-1,NA,TRBJ2-5
CASSRDRVRGYTF,TGTGCCAGCAGCCGGGACAGGGTACGTGGCTACACCTTC,NA,TRBV7-2,TRBD1,TRBJ1-2
CSATPQGVLNIQYF,TGCAGTGCTACACCCCAGGGGGTTCTAAACATTCAGTACTTC,NA,TRBV20-1,TRBD1,TRBJ2-4
CASSSTGSGANVLTF,TGTGCCAGCAGTTCTACAGGGTCTGGGGCCAACGTCCTGACTTTC,few,TRBV6-6,NA,TRBJ2-6
CSALWGDQPQHF,TGCAGCGCCCTCTGGGGGGATCAGCCCCAGCATTTT,NA,TRBV29-1,NA,TRBJ1-5
CSVEALASGSNEQFF,TGCAGCGTTGAAGCCTTAGCTAGCGGGAGTAATGAGCAGTTCTTC,NA,TRBV29-1,TRBD2,TRBJ2-1
CASSQDTGQETQYF,TGCGCCAGCAGCCAAGATACCGGGCAAGAGACCCAGTACTTC,NA,TRBV4-3,NA,TRBJ2-5
CSARRGQSYEQYF,TGCAGTGCTAGGAGGGGACAGAGCTACGAGCAGTACTTC,NA,TRBV20-1,TRBD1,TRBJ2-7
CASRFGRSPLYEQYF,TGTGCCAGCAGGTTCGGTCGGTCCCCCCTCTACGAGCAGTACTTC,NA,TRBV2,NA,TRBJ2-7
CASSPRDSWFQYF,TGTGCCAGCAGCCCCCGGGATAGTTGGTTCCAGTACTTC,NA,TRBV7-2,NA,TRBJ2-5
CASSPRRAVGNEQFF,TGTGCCAGCTCACCTCGACGAGCGGTAGGAAATGAGCAGTTCTTC,NA,TRBV18,NA,TRBJ2-1
CASSQDSGAGGYTF,TGTGCCAGCAGCCAGGATTCGGGGGCAGGTGGCTACACCTTC,NA,TRBV3-1,NA,TRBJ1-2
CATKPGGGAGGGETQYF,TGTGCCACCAAGCCTGGCGGAGGAGCGGGAGGGGGGGAGACCCAGTACTTC,NA,TRBV4-2,TRBD2,TRBJ2-5
CSALKGEVLTEAFF,TGCAGTGCTCTTAAGGGTGAGGTATTGACTGAAGCTTTCTTT,NA,TRBV20-1,NA,TRBJ1-1
CSAKDKIYGYTF,TGCAGTGCCAAGGACAAAATCTATGGCTACACCTTC,NA,TRBV20-1,NA,TRBJ1-2
CASSFEAYGYTF,TGTGCCAGCAGCTTCGAGGCGTATGGCTACACCTTC,NA,TRBV7-9,NA,TRBJ1-2
CASSLWGSGKNIQYF,TGTGCCAGCAGTTTATGGGGGAGCGGCAAAAACATTCAGTACTTC,NA,TRBV28,NA,TRBJ2-4
CASSDGRGDIQYF,TGTGCCAGCAGTGATGGCAGGGGGGACATTCAGTACTTC,NA,TRBV2,NA,TRBJ2-4
CATSREGQGLSYEQYF,TGTGCCACCAGCAGAGAGGGCCAGGGTTTATCCTACGAGCAGTACTTC,NA,TRBV15,NA,TRBJ2-7
CASTDDRGVYGYTF,TGTGCCAGCACCGATGACAGGGGAGTCTATGGCTACACCTTC,NA,TRBV6-2/TRBV6-3,TRBD1,TRBJ1-2
CAHNPLAGNEQFF,TGTGCCCATAATCCCCTAGCAGGCAATGAGCAGTTCTTC,NA,TRBV30,NA,TRBJ2-1
CASGQASYNEQFF,TGTGCCAGCGGGCAGGCGTCCTACAATGAGCAGTTCTTC,NA,TRBV12-3/TRBV12-4,NA,TRBJ2-1
CASRAGGLEEQFF,TGTGCCAGCAGGGCGGGGGGGCTTGAGGAGCAGTTCTTC,NA,TRBV6-2/TRBV6-3,TRBD2,TRBJ2-1
CASSLGGHPNTEAFF,TGTGCCAGCAGCTTGGGCGGACACCCGAACACTGAAGCTTTCTTT,NA,TRBV5-5,NA,TRBJ1-1
CSARTGATEAFF,TGCAGTGCTAGGACAGGGGCCACTGAAGCTTTCTTT,NA,TRBV20-1,TRBD1,TRBJ1-1
CATSRAGTNNEQFF,TGTGCCACCAGCAGAGCCGGCACCAACAATGAGCAGTTCTTC,NA,TRBV15,NA,TRBJ2-1
CSAFVGTGSYEQYF,TGCAGTGCGTTCGTCGGGACAGGTTCCTACGAGCAGTACTTC,once,TRBV20-1,TRBD1,TRBJ2-7
CASSPGRTNTGELFF,TGCGCCAGCAGCCCGGGCAGGACTAACACCGGGGAGCTGTTTTTT,NA,TRBV5-1,NA,TRBJ2-2
CASSEGRAATNEKLFF,TGTGCCAGCAGTGAAGGGCGGGCAGCAACTAATGAAAAACTGTTTTTT,NA,TRBV25-1,NA,TRBJ1-4
CASSHTRETQYF,TGTGCCAGCAGCCATACGAGGGAGACCCAGTACTTC,NA,TRBV3-1,NA,TRBJ2-5
CASSLVAENTEAFF,TGTGCCAGCAGCTTAGTTGCGGAGAACACTGAAGCTTTCTTT,NA,TRBV7-9,NA,TRBJ1-1
CASSVSLNTEAFF,TGTGCCAGCAGCGTCAGCCTGAACACTGAAGCTTTCTTT,NA,TRBV9,NA,TRBJ1-1
CASSSYRGSYEQYF,TGTGCCAGCAGCTCATACAGGGGGTCCTACGAGCAGTACTTC,NA,TRBV5-4,TRBD1,TRBJ2-7
CASSPGQIGGYTF,TGTGCCAGCAGTCCCGGACAGATAGGTGGCTACACCTTC,NA,TRBV12-3/TRBV12-4,NA,TRBJ1-2
CASSRRDRVTDTQYF,TGTGCCAGCAGTCGTCGGGACAGAGTCACAGATACGCAGTATTTT,NA,TRBV6-5,TRBD1,TRBJ2-3
CSAPGVGEAFF,TGCAGTGCTCCAGGGGTGGGTGAAGCTTTCTTT,NA,TRBV20-1,NA,TRBJ1-1
CASSQVGGYGYTF,TGTGCCAGCAGCCAAGTTGGAGGGTATGGCTACACCTTC,NA,TRBV3-1,NA,TRBJ1-2
CASSLKQNTEAFF,TGTGCTAGCAGCTTGAAACAGAACACTGAAGCTTTCTTT,few,TRBV7-7,NA,TRBJ1-1
CASSPLPQGAREQFF,TGTGCCAGCTCACCACTCCCGCAGGGGGCTAGAGAGCAGTTCTTC,NA,TRBV18,TRBD1,TRBJ2-1
CASSPGQGGYNEQFF,TGCGCCAGCAGCCCCGGACAGGGTGGGTACAATGAGCAGTTCTTC,NA,TRBV5-1,TRBD1,TRBJ2-1
CASSQGGRNNEQFF,TGCGCCAGCAGCCAAGGAGGAAGGAACAATGAGCAGTTCTTC,NA,TRBV4-3,NA,TRBJ2-1
CASSLGLAENEQFF,TGTGCCAGCAGCTTGGGACTAGCGGAAAATGAGCAGTTCTTC,NA,TRBV5-4,TRBD2,TRBJ2-1
CAWSSAFNQPQHF,TGTGCCTGGTCGTCAGCCTTCAATCAGCCCCAGCATTTT,NA,TRBV30,NA,TRBJ1-5
CASSLGGGLQAFF,TGTGCCAGCAGCTTAGGAGGGGGCCTCCAAGCTTTCTTT,NA,TRBV7-2,TRBD1,TRBJ1-1
CASREVMNTGELFF,TGTGCCAGCAGGGAGGTCATGAACACCGGGGAGCTGTTTTTT,NA,TRBV28,NA,TRBJ2-2
CASSPPGGTYNEQFF,TGTGCCAGCTCACCACCGGGGGGAACCTACAATGAGCAGTTCTTC,NA,TRBV18,NA,TRBJ2-1